This T cell receptor (beta chain) was profiled in a study of cytomegalovirus exposure and HLA in healthy donors. Study results and caveats: Later analysis identified a missense DCLRE1C variant that was linked to TCR beta V- and J-gene trimming.

The PCR had 60 Vbeta and 13 Jbeta primers. Sequencing was performed with immunoSEQ multiplex PCR; in TCRdb, only in-frame clones are kept and a portion is missing. The table shows 120,000 or so clones, with approximately 78% occurring only once. Germline values: CDR1 MNHNY, CDR2 SVGAGI (reference sequence). There are 15 residues in the CDR3. V lost 5 bases, J lost 5 bases, and 5 bases stayed unmatched. Concerning this clone itself: The antigen is unknown.

The TCR sequence derives from a man between 25 and 39 years old in good health and CMV-seropositive. The sequenced sample consisted of PBMCs. The gene calls are TRBV6-6 and TRBJ1-6; 8 bases map to TRBD1. The DNA of the CDR3 is TGTGCCAGCAGTCGGACAGGGAGGAATAATTCACCCCTCCACTTT. Translated: CASSRTGRNNSPLHF.